The 5 T cell receptor beta chains in this list originate from one sample, sequenced in a study of T cells after yellow fever vaccination. In TCRdb, the 5' RACE reads were re-called with MiXCR into one record per CDR3 protein. The data contain a few hundred thousand distinct CDR3 sequences, about 4% of them seen just once; the ten biggest clones take up 20% to 25%. The sample was PBMCs, taken 5 days after the yellow fever booster vaccination. All receptors come from a man younger than 35 who received the YFV17D yellow fever vaccine.

This clonotype appeared many times. The genes are TRBV6-2 or TRBV6-3 and TRBJ2-4, with D perhaps TRBD1 or TRBD2 (6 bases each). Between the trimmed V and J ends, which lost 7 bases and 0 bases, there was a span of 16 bases. The CDR3 runs 16 residues. In germline, CDR1 is MNHEY, CDR2 SVGEGT. The CDR3 is CASTPQRGEAKNIQYF. Here the CDR3 DNA reads TGTGCCAGCACCCCACAGAGGGGGGAAGCCAAAAACATTCAGTACTTC.

There are a few counts of this clonotype. The V and J genes are TRBV12-3 or TRBV12-4 and TRBJ1-5; D is unclear. With 2 bases removed from V and 1 base from J, the gap between germline ends came to 9 bases. This CDR3 is 15 amino acids long. The CDR3 DNA reads as TGTGCCAGCAGTTTACTGGACGGGAGCAATCAGCCCCAGCATTTT. Protein: CASSLLDGSNQPQHF.

As concerns this clonotype: A read error may account for a junction end that differs from germline. V gene TRBV10-3 combines with J gene TRBJ2-1; D could derive from TRBD1 or TRBD2 (5 bases each). CDR1 is ENHRY, CDR2 SYGVKD, per germline. The CDR3 consists of 15 residues. This CDR3 reads CSITLGTDLGYEQFF. The CDR3 DNA reads TGTTCCATCACTTTAGGGACGGACCTTGGGTATGAGCAGTTCTTC.

This clonotype was found many times. V is TRBV5-6 and J is TRBJ2-1; TRBD2 matches at 7 bases. The CDR3 covers 12 residues. Germline CDR1 reads SGHDT; CDR2 reads YYEEEE. V lost 4 bases, J lost 13 bases, and 8 bases stayed unmatched. The CDR3 DNA is TGTGCCAGCAGCCTCAACCGGGACTACCAGTTCTTC. Encoded protein: CASSLNRDYQFF.

The rearrangement joins TRBV7-6 to TRBJ1-2; the D gene is possibly TRBD1 (5 bases). The CDR3 runs 14 residues. Trimming took 0 bases from V and 3 from J, leaving 8 bases between them. Germline loops: CDR1 SGHVS, CDR2 FNYEAQ. CDR3 sequence (DNA): TGTGCCAGCAGCTTAGCCGGGGGTTACTATGGCTACACCTTC. Its protein is CASSLAGGYYGYTF.